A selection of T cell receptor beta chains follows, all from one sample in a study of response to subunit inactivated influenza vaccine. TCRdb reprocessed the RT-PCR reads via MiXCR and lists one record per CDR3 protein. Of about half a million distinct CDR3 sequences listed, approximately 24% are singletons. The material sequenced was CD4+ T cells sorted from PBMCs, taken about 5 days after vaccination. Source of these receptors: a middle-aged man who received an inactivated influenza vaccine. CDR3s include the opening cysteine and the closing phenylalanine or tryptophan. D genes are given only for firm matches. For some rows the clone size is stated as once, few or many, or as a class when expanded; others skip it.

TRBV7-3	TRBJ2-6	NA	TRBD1	CASSKGQAGTNVLTF	TGTGCCAGCAGCAAAGGACAGGCCGGTACCAACGTCCTGACTTTC
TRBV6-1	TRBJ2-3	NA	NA	CASSLKQEADTQYF	TGTGCCAGCAGTCTGAAGCAGGAGGCAGATACGCAGTATTTT
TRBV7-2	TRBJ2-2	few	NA	CASSPFWSDTGELFF	TGTGCCAGCAGCCCCTTCTGGAGTGACACCGGGGAGCTGTTTTTT
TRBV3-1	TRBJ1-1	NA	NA	CASTAGGISNTEAFF	TGTGCCAGCACCGCGGGGGGTATTAGTAACACTGAAGCTTTCTTT
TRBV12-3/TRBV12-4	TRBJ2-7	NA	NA	CASSFLQASFYEQYF	TGTGCCAGCAGTTTCCTACAGGCCTCCTTCTACGAGCAGTACTTC
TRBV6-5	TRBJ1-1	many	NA	CASSYRNTEAFF	TGTGCCAGCAGTTACCGGAACACTGAAGCTTTCTTT
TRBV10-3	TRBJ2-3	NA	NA	CAISVRTRTSTDTQYF	TGTGCCATCAGTGTCCGGACAAGAACTAGCACAGATACGCAGTATTTT
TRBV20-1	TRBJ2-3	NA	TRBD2	CSAVAGETDTQYF	TGCAGTGCCGTAGCGGGAGAAACAGATACGCAGTATTTT
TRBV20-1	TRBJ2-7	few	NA	CSARDHAGRVYEQYF	TGCAGTGCTAGAGATCACGCGGGACGGGTTTACGAGCAGTACTTC
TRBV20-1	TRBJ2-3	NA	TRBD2	CSARGITSGGSDTQYF	TGCAGTGCTAGAGGCATTACTAGCGGGGGGAGCGATACGCAGTATTTT
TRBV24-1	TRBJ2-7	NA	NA	CATSDPMSYEQYF	TGTGCCACCAGTGATCCCATGAGCTACGAGCAGTACTTC
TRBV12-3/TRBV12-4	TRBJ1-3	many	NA	CASSLSGNTIYF	TGTGCCAGCAGTCTATCTGGAAACACCATATATTTT
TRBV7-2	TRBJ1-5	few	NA	CASSQIPPRQRTQPQHF	TGTGCCAGCAGCCAGATCCCCCCGCGACAAAGGACTCAGCCCCAGCATTTT
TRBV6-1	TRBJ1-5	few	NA	CASSGGNSNQPQHF	TGTGCCAGCAGTGGAGGCAATAGCAATCAGCCCCAGCATTTT
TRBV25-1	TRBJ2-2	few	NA	CASGSEMDGELFF	TGTGCCAGCGGGTCGGAGATGGACGGGGAGCTGTTTTTT
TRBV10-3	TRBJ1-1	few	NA	CAISESREGEGEAFF	TGTGCCATCAGTGAGTCCCGGGAGGGGGAAGGTGAAGCTTTCTTT
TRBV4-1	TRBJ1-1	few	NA	CASSPQQKNTEAFF	TGCGCCAGCAGCCCACAACAGAAGAACACTGAAGCTTTCTTT
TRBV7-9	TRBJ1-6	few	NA	CASSWGDYNSPLHF	TGTGCCAGCAGCTGGGGAGACTATAATTCACCCCTCCACTTT
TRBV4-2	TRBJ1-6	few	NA	CASSQEIRRESPLHF	TGTGCCAGCAGCCAAGAAATAAGGAGGGAGTCACCCCTCCACTTT
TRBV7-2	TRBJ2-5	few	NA	CASSLVREGETQYF	TGTGCCAGCAGCTTAGTCCGGGAAGGAGAGACCCAGTACTTC
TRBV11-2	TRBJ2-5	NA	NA	CASSPLTAWETQYF	TGTGCCAGCAGCCCGCTGACGGCCTGGGAGACCCAGTACTTC
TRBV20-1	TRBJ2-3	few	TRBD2	CSARVLAGVDTQYF	TGCAGTGCTAGAGTACTAGCGGGAGTTGATACGCAGTATTTT
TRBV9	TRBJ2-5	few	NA	CASSGGGSGLETQYF	TGTGCCAGCAGCGGTGGGGGGAGCGGTCTTGAGACCCAGTACTTC
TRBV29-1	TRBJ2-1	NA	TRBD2	CSVEGLGFNEQFF	TGCAGCGTTGAGGGACTAGGATTCAATGAGCAGTTCTTC
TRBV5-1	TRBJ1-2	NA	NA	CASSPNFIANYGYTF	TGCGCCAGCAGCCCAAACTTTATAGCTAACTATGGCTACACCTTC
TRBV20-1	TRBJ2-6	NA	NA	CSARDRAGANVLTF	TGCAGTGCTAGAGACAGGGCTGGGGCCAACGTCCTGACTTTC
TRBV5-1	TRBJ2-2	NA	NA	CASSLAPVGTGELFF	TGCGCCAGCAGCTTGGCACCGGTGGGCACCGGGGAGCTGTTTTTT
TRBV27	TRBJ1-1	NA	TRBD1	CASSDRARTIEAFF	TGTGCCAGCAGCGACAGGGCGAGGACCATTGAAGCTTTCTTT
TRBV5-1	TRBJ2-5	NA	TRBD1	CASSLVLGQEETQYF	TGCGCCAGCAGCTTGGTCCTAGGACAGGAAGAGACCCAGTACTTC
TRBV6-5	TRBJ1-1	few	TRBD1	CASSSKDRVGLGAFF	TGTGCCAGCAGTTCCAAAGACAGGGTGGGTTTAGGCGCTTTCTTT
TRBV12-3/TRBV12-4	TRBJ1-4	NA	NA	CASSPGGGGEKLFF	TGTGCCAGCAGTCCTGGTGGGGGCGGTGAAAAACTGTTTTTT
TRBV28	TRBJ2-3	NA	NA	CASSLKDPWTDTQYF	TGTGCCAGCAGTTTGAAGGACCCCTGGACGGATACGCAGTATTTT
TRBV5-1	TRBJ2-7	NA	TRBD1	CASSLALRGYEQYF	TGCGCCAGCAGCTTGGCCCTCAGGGGGTACGAGCAGTACTTC
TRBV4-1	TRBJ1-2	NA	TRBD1	CASSQDRVRNYGYTF	TGCGCCAGCAGCCAGGACAGGGTTCGCAACTATGGCTACACCTTC
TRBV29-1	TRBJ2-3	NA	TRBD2	CSVEEASGSVQYF	TGCAGCGTTGAAGAGGCTAGCGGTTCGGTGCAGTATTTT
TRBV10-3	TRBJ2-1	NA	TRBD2	CAISGTSGIVYEQFF	TGTGCCATCAGTGGGACTAGCGGGATAGTCTATGAGCAGTTCTTC
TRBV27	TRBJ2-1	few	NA	CASRPRRGTYNEQFF	TGTGCCAGCAGGCCCAGGCGGGGAACCTACAATGAGCAGTTCTTC